The 11 T cell receptor beta chains below come from one sample, sequenced in a study of cytomegalovirus exposure and HLA in healthy donors. The primer mix had 60 Vbeta and 13 Jbeta primers. Profiling relied on immunoSEQ multiplex PCR, and the TCRdb table lists in-frame clones only, not all of them. The sample has under 150,000 clones; about 84% are singletons. The sequenced sample was PBMCs. All receptors come from a woman aged 40 to 50 in good health and CMV-seropositive.

This clone showed up just a few times. The rearrangement uses TRBV14 and TRBJ2-5; D gene uncertain. The CDR3 has 12 amino acids. CDR1 is SGHDN and CDR2 is FVKESK in the germline V gene. Trimming took 1 base from V and 4 from J, leaving 4 bases between them. The CDR3 DNA follows: TGTGCCAGCAGCCAAGGTCGAGAGACCCAGTACTTC. Protein product: CASSQGRETQYF.

The chain is built from TRBV1 and TRBJ2-7; the table gives TRBD1 as D, unverified against the DNA. TRBV1 is a pseudogene locus. This CDR3 contains 15 residues. CDR3 region: CTSSQMTARSYEQYF. The CDR3 bases are TGCACCAGCAGCCAAATGACAGCGCGCTCCTACGAGCAGTACTTC.

The genes are TRBV7-9 and TRBJ1-4, with a tentative D call TRBD1 (5 bases). CDR3 size: 14 residues. CDR1 SEHNR and CDR2 FQNEAQ come from the germline V gene (reference sequence). V lost 5 bases and J 11 bases, leaving 18 bases between the germline ends. The CDR3 nucleotides read TGTGCCAGCAGCCTGGATAGCGGGGGTCCCAAACTGTTTTTT. Protein sequence: CASSLDSGGPKLFF.

The chain is built from TRBV28 and TRBJ1-4; D is uncertain. V lost 2 bases and J lost 8, with 12 bases in between. Looked up from germline, CDR1 is MDHEN and CDR2 is SYDVKM. This CDR3 is 14 amino acids long. CDR3 in DNA: TGTGCCAGCAGTTTAGTGGGAGGAGAGGAAAAACTGTTTTTT. It translates to CASSLVGGEEKLFF.

DNA of the CDR3: TGTGCCAGCAGCCGCGGAGGGGCTAGCGGGGGGAGCATCCAAGAGACCCAGTACTTC. This encodes CASSRGGASGGSIQETQYF. J is TRBJ2-5 and V is TRBV4-2; 11 bases map to TRBD2. Trimming at V came to 4 bases and at J to 1 base, leaving 14 bases not matched to a gene. CDR1 and CDR2 from the germline V gene are LGHNA and YNFKEQ. CDR3 size: 19 residues.

This clone has a handful of counts. The gene calls are TRBV6-5 and TRBJ2-4, with 9 bases matching TRBD1. With V trimmed by 5 bases and J by 6 bases, 8 bases remained unmatched. The germline gives CDR1 MNHEY, CDR2 SVGAGI. The CDR3 is made up of 15 amino acids. DNA of the CDR3: TGTGCCAGCAGTACAACAGGGGGCGCTGGAAACATTCAGTACTTC. As protein: CASSTTGGAGNIQYF.

The rearrangement joins TRBV29-1 to TRBJ1-2; a possible D gene is TRBD1 (5 bases). Germline CDR1 is SQVTM and CDR2 is ANQGSEA. This CDR3 comprises 12 residues. The V and J ends lost 7 bases and 3 bases respectively, with 12 bases between them. CDR3 nucleotides: TGCAGCGCCGAGACGGGGGACTATGGCTACACCTTC. Protein: CSAETGDYGYTF.

The chain has TRBV5-1 and TRBJ2-2; D gene unclear. CDR1 is SGHRS, CDR2 YFSETQ, per germline. The length of the CDR3 is 15 residues. The ends were cut back, 4 bases at V and 0 bases at J, with 10 bases in the middle. The CDR3 protein is CASSPSNANTGELFF. Here the CDR3 DNA reads TGCGCCAGCAGCCCCAGTAACGCGAACACCGGGGAGCTGTTTTTT.

This chain links TRBV19 with TRBJ1-2, with a possible D match to TRBD1 (5 bases). The V end was cut by 6 bases, the J end by 0 bases, with 17 bases between. This CDR3 has 16 amino acids. Germline V gene sequence: CDR1 LNHDA, CDR2 SQIVND (reference sequence). CDR3 residues: CASSPGGTAANYGYTF. The CDR3 region has the DNA TGTGCCAGTAGCCCCGGGGGGACTGCCGCTAACTATGGCTACACCTTC.

On this clone itself: This CDR3 is missing its conserved last phenylalanine or tryptophan, likely due to a read error. The chain couples TRBV4-1 to TRBJ1-2; D not certain. This CDR3 is 13 amino acids long. Trimming left V 0 bases short and J 4 bases short, with 6 bases between. Per the germline V gene, CDR1 is MGHRA and CDR2 is YSYEKL. The CDR3 spells CASSQDLGYGYTV. Written as DNA, the CDR3 is TGCGCCAGCAGCCAAGATCTGGGCTATGGCTACACCGTC.

This clone was observed a handful of times. The chain has TRBV23-1 and TRBJ2-7; perhaps TRBD1 as D (6 bases). TRBV23-1 is identified as an open reading frame with a role that is uncertain. V was cut by 4 bases and J by 3 bases, with 13 bases left in between. The CDR3 extends over 14 amino acids. This CDR3 is CASSRAGVCYEQYF. In nucleotides, the CDR3 is TGCGCCAGCAGTCGGGCAGGGGTCTGCTACGAGCAGTACTTC.